This T cell receptor (beta chain) was recorded in a study of T-cell reconstitution after alpha-beta-depleted transplantation in children. The CDR3 length is 14 residues. CDR1 and CDR2 from the germline V gene are SGHTA and FQGNSA. The library targeted TCRbeta and was prepared with unique molecular identifiers. TCRdb passed the PCR reads through MiXCR, listing each CDR3 protein once. The profile shows a few hundred thousand distinct CDR3 sequences, less than 15% of them singletons. This clonotype was detected only a few times. The sequence was obtained from a human donor who donated a stem cell graft to a child with Fanconi anemia. The specimen was PBMCs, collected from the stem cell graft. The rearrangement links TRBV7-2 to TRBJ2-7; D possibly corresponds to TRBD2 (5 bases). The CDR3 DNA reads as TGTGCAAGCAGCCCCCCAACTAGTTTAAACGAGCAGTACGTC. Protein: CASSPPTSLNEQYV.